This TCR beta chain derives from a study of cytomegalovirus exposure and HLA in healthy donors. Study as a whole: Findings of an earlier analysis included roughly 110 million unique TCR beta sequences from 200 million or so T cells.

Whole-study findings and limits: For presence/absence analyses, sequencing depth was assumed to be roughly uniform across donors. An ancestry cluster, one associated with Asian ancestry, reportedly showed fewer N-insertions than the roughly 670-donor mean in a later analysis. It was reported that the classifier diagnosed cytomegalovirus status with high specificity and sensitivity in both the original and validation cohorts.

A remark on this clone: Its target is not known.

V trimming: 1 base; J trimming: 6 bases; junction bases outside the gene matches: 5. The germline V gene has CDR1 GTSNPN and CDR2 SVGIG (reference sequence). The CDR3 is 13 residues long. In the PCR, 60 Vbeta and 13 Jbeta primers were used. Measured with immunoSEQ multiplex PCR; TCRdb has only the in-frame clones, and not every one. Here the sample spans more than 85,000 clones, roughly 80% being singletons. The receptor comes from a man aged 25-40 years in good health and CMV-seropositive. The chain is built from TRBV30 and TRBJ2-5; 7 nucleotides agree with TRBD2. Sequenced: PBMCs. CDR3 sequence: CAWSAGGGQTQYF. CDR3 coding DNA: TGTGCCTGGAGTGCCGGCGGGGGTCAGACCCAGTACTTC.